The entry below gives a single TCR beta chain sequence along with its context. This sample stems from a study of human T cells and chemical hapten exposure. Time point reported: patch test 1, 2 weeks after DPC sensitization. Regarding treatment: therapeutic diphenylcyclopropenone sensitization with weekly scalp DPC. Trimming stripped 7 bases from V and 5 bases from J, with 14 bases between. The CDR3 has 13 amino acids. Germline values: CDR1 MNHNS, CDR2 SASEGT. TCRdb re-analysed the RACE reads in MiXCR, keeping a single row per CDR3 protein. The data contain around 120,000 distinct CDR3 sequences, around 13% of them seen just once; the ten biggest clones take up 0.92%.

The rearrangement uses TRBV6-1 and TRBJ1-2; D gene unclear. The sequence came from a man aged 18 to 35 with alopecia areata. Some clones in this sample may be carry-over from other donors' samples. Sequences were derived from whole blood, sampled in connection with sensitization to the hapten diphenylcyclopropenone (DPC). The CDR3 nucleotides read TGTGCCAGCATCTGGGGTCTAGGATATGGCTACACCTTC. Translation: CASIWGLGYGYTF.